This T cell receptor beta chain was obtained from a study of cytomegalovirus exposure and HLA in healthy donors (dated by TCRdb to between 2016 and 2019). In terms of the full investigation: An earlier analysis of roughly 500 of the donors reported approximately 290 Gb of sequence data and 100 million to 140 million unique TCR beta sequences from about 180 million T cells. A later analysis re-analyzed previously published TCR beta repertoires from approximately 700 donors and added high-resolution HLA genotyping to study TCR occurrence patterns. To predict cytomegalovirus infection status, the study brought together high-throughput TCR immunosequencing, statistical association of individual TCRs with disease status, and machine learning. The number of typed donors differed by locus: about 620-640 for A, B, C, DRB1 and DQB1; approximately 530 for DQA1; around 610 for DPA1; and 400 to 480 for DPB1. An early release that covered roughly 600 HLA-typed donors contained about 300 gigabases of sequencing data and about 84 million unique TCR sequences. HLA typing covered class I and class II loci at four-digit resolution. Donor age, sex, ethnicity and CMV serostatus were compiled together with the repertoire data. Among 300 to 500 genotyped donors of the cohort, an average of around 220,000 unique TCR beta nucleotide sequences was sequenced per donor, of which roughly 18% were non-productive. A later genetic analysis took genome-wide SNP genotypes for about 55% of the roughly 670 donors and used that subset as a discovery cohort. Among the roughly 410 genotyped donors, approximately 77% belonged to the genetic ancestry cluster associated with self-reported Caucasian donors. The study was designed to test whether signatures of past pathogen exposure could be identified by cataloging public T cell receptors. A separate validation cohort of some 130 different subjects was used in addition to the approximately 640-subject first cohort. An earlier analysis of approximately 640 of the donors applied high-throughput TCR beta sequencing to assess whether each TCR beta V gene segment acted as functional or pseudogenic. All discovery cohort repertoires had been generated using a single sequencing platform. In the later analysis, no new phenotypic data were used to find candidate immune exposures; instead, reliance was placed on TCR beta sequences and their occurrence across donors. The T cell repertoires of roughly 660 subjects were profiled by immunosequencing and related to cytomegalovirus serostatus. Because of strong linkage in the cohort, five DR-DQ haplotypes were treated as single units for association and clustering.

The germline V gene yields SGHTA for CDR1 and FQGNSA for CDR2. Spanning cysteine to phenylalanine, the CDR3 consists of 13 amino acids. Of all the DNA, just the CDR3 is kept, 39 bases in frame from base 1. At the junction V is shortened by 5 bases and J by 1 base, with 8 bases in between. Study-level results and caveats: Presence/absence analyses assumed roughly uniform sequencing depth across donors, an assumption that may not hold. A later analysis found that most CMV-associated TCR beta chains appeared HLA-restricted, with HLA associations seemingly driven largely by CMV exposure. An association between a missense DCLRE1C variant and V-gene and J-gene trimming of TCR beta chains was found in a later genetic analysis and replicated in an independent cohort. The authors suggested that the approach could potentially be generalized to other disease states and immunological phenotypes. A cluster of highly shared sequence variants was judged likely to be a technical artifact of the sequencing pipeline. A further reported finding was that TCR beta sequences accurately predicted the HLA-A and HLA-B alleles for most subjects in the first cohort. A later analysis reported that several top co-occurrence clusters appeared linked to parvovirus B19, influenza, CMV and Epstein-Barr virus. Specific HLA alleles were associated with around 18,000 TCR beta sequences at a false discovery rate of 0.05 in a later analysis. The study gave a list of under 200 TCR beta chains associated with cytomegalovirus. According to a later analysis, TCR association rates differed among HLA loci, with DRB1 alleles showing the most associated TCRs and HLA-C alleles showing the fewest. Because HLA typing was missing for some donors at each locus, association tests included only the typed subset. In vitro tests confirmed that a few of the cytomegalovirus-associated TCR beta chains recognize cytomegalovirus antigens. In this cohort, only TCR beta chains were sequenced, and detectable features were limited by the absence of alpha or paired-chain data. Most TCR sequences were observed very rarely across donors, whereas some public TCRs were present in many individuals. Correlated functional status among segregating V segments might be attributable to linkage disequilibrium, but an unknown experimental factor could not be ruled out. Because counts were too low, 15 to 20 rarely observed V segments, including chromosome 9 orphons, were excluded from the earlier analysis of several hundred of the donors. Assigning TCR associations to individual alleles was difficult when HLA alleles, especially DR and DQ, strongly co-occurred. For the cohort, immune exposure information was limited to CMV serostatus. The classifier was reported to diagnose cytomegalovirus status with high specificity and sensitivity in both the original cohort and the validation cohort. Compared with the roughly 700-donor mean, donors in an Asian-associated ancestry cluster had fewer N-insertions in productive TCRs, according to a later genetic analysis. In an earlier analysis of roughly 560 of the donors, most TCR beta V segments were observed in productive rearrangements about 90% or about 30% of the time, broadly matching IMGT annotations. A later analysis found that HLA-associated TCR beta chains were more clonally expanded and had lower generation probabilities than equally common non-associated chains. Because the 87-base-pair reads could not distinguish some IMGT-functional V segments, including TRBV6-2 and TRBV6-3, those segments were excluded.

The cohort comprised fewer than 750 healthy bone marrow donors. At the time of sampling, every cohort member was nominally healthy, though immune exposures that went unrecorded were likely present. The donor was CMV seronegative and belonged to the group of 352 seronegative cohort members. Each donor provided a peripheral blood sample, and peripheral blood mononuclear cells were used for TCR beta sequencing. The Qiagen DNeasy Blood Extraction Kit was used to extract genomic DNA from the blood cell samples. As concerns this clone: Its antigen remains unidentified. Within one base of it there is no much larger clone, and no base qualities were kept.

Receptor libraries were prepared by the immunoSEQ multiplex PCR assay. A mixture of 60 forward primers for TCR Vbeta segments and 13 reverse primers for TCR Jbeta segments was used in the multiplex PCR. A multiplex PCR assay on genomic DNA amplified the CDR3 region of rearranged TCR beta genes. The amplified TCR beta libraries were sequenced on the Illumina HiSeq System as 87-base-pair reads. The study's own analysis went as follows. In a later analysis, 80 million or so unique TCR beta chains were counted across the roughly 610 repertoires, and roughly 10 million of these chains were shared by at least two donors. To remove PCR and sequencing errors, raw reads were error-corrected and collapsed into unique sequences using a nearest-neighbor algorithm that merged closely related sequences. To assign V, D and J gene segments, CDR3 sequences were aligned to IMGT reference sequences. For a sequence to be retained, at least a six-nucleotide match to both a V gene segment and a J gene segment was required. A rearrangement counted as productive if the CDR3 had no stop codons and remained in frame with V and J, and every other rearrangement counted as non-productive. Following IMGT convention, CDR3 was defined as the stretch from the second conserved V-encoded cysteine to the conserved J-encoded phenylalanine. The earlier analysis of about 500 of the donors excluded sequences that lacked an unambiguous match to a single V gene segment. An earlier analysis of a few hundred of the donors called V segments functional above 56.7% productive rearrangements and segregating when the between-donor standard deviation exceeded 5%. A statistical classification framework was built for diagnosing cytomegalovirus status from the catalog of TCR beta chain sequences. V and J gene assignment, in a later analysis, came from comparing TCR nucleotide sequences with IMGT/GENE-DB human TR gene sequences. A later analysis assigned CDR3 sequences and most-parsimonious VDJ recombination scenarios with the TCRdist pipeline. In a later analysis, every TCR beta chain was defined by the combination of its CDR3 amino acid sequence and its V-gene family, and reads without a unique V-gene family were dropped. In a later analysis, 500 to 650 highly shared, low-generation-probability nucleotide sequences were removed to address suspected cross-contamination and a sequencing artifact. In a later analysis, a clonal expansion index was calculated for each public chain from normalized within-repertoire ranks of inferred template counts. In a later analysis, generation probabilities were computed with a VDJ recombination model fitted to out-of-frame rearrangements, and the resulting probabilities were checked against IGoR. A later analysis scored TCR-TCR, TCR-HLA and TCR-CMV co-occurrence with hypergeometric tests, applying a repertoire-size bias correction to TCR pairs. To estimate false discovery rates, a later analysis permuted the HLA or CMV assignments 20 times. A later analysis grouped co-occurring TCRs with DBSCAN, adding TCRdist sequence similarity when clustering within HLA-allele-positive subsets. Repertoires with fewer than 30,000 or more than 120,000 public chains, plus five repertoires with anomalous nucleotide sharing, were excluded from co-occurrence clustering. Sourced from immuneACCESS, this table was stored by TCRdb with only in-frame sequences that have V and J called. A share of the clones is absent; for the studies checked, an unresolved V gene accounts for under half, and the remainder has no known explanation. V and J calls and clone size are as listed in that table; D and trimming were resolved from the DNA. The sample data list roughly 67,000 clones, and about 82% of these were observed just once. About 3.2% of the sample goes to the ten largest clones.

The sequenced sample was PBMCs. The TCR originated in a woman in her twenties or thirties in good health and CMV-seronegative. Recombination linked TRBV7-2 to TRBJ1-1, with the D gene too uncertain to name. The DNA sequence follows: TGTGCCAGCAGCCTACAGTGGAACACTGAAGCTTTCTTT. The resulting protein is CASSLQWNTEAFF. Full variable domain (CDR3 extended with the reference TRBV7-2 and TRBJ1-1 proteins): GAGVSQSPSNKVTEKGKDVELRCDPISGHTALYWYRQSLGQGLEFLIYFQGNSAPDKSGLPSDRFSAERTGGSVSTLTIQRTQQEDSAVYLCASSLQWNTEAFFGQGTRLTVV.